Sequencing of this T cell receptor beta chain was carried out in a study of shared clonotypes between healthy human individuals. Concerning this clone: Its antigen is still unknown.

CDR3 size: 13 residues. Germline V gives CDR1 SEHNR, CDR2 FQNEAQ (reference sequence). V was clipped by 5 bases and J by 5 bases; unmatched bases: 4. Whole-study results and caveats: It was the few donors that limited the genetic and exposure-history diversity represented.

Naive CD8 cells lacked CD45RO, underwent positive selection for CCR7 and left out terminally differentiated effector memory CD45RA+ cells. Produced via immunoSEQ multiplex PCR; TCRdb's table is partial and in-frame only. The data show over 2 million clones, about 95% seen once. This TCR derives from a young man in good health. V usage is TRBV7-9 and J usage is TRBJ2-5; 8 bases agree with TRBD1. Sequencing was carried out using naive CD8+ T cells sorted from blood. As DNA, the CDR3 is TGTGCCAGCAGCCCCAGACAGGGGGAGACCCAGTACTTC. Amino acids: CASSPRQGETQYF.